The rows below give T cell receptor beta chains drawn from one sample of a study of PD-L1 blockade in urothelial cancer. Produced via immunoSEQ multiplex PCR; TCRdb's table is partial and in-frame only. The sample gives 35,000 to 40,000 clones, 75% to 90% of which show up once; roughly 23% is in the top ten. The sample in question was PBMCs, obtained around atezolizumab (anti-PD-L1) treatment. The source of these receptors is a man aged 55 to 69 with urothelial cancer. Both conserved end residues are part of each CDR3. Each record gives: clone size, J gene, D gene, V gene, CDR3 protein, CDR3 DNA. The D gene is left open where the match is weak. The size field is filled for only some rows; it gives once, few, many or a size class.

NA	TRBJ2-7	TRBD2	TRBV7-2	CASSFQRDYEQYF	TGTGCCAGCAGCTTCCAGCGGGACTACGAGCAGTACTTC
NA	TRBJ2-2	NA	TRBV9	CASSGGHRLTGELFF	TGTGCCAGCAGCGGGGGGCACAGACTCACCGGGGAGCTGTTTTTT
NA	TRBJ2-1	TRBD2	TRBV28	CASSSSGGAGTEQFF	TGTGCCAGCTCCTCTAGCGGGGGGGCTGGGACTGAGCAGTTCTTC
few	TRBJ1-4	TRBD1	TRBV19	CASRDQDRGYEKLFF	TGTGCCAGTAGAGATCAGGACAGGGGCTATGAAAAACTGTTTTTT
NA	TRBJ2-3	TRBD1	TRBV18	CASSRTGVTDTQYF	TGTGCCAGCTCCCGGACAGGAGTCACAGATACGCAGTATTTT
NA	TRBJ1-6	TRBD1	TRBV19	CASSRDRAGGSPLHF	TGTGCCAGTAGTAGGGACAGGGCCGGGGGTTCACCCCTCCACTTT
NA	TRBJ1-2	TRBD1	TRBV6-6	CASSEGQAYGYTF	TGTGCCAGCAGTGAGGGACAGGCCTATGGCTACACCTTC
NA	TRBJ2-7	NA	TRBV5-6	CASSLGRFYEQYF	TGTGCCAGCAGCTTAGGCAGGTTCTACGAGCAGTACTTC
few	TRBJ2-7	NA	TRBV23-1	CASSQSHSNTYEQYF	TGCGCCAGCAGTCAATCTCACAGCAATACCTACGAGCAGTACTTC
NA	TRBJ2-2	TRBD1	TRBV5-1	CASSKAGTGPGELFF	TGCGCCAGCAGCAAGGCCGGGACAGGGCCCGGGGAGCTGTTTTTT
many	TRBJ1-6	TRBD1	TRBV27	CASSFRRDSTNFGSPLHF	TGTGCCAGCAGTTTCCGCCGGGACAGTACCAATTTCGGGTCACCCCTCCACTTT
once	TRBJ2-3	TRBD2	TRBV9	CASSVGGGRVGRVGDTQYF	TGTGCCAGCAGCGTAGGGGGCGGGAGGGTTGGACGGGTGGGAGATACGCAGTATTTT
few	TRBJ2-7	TRBD1	TRBV19	CASSIVGQGVSEQYF	TGTGCCAGTAGTATAGTGGGACAGGGGGTGAGCGAGCAGTACTTC
NA	TRBJ1-1	NA	TRBV2	CASSGTPGTEAFF	TGTGCCAGCAGTGGGACCCCGGGAACTGAAGCTTTCTTT
NA	TRBJ2-3	NA	TRBV4-3	CASSQDSRRTDTQYF	TGCGCCAGCAGCCAAGATAGCCGGCGCACAGATACGCAGTATTTT
NA	TRBJ2-1	TRBD2	TRBV6-1	CASRLAGGQFF	TGTGCCAGCAGACTAGCGGGGGGGCAGTTCTTC
many	TRBJ2-7	TRBD2	TRBV9	CASSVGLAIDEQYF	TGTGCCAGCAGCGTGGGACTAGCGATCGACGAGCAGTACTTC
NA	TRBJ2-3	NA	TRBV29-1	CSAEGSVEGAGTDTQYF	TGCAGCGCCGAGGGATCAGTCGAGGGGGCGGGGACAGATACGCAGTATTTT
NA	TRBJ1-6	NA	TRBV6-5	CASSYSSGVGNSPLHF	TGTGCCAGCAGTTACTCTTCGGGGGTAGGTAATTCACCCCTCCACTTT
NA	TRBJ1-2	NA	TRBV7-2	CASFYYGYTF	TGTGCCAGTTTCTACTATGGCTACACCTTC
few	TRBJ1-5	NA	TRBV4-1	CASSQGLDTFVPQHF	TGCGCCAGCAGCCAAGGGCTCGACACCTTCGTGCCCCAGCATTTT
NA	TRBJ2-7	NA	TRBV7-3	CASSLTSSMGNEQYF	TGTGCCAGCAGCTTAACGTCTAGCATGGGAAACGAGCAGTACTTC
NA	TRBJ2-7	NA	TRBV27	CASSLHSFYEQYF	TGTGCCAGCAGTTTACACAGCTTCTACGAGCAGTACTTC
NA	TRBJ1-1	TRBD1	TRBV6-5	CASSRTGGTEAFF	TGTGCCAGCAGTCGGACAGGGGGCACTGAAGCTTTCTTT
NA	TRBJ1-6	TRBD1	TRBV6-6	CASIDRGASPLHF	TGTGCCAGCATCGACAGGGGAGCTTCACCCCTCCACTTT
once	TRBJ2-3	TRBD2	TRBV5-1	CASSLGPGGTITDTQYF	TGCGCCAGCAGCTTGGGCCCCGGGGGGACCATCACAGATACGCAGTATTTT
NA	TRBJ2-5	NA	TRBV29-1	CSVGGQGSRETQYF	TGCAGCGTTGGTGGGCAGGGGTCAAGGGAGACCCAGTACTTC
NA	TRBJ2-1	TRBD1	TRBV30	CAWSGGTVNYNEQFF	TGTGCCTGGAGTGGAGGGACAGTAAATTACAATGAGCAGTTCTTC
once	TRBJ2-5	NA	TRBV10-2	CASSESWGQGQETQYF	TGCGCCAGCAGTGAGTCGTGGGGGCAGGGACAAGAGACCCAGTACTTC
NA	TRBJ1-1	TRBD1	TRBV9	CASSVTGTGVTEAFF	TGTGCCAGCAGCGTGACCGGGACAGGGGTTACTGAAGCTTTCTTT
NA	TRBJ1-1	NA	TRBV7-9	CASSLTGMNTEAFF	TGTGCCAGCAGCTTAACAGGGATGAACACTGAAGCTTTCTTT
once	TRBJ1-2	TRBD1	TRBV28	CATQLGQSSRNYLF	TGTGCCACCCAATTGGGACAGTCGTCCCGAAACTACCTCTTC
NA	TRBJ2-7	NA	TRBV7-2	CASSLRPGPGDEQYF	TGTGCCAGCAGTTTAAGACCGGGCCCCGGGGACGAGCAGTACTTC
NA	TRBJ2-7	TRBD2	TRBV4-1	CASSRREDYEQYF	TGCGCCAGCAGCAGGCGGGAGGACTACGAGCAGTACTTC
NA	TRBJ2-7	NA	TRBV4-1	CASSQRGGGISYEQYF	TGCGCCAGCAGCCAAAGAGGGGGGGGCATCTCCTACGAGCAGTACTTC
once	TRBJ2-1	NA	TRBV14	CASSRGQLYNEQFF	TGTGCCAGCAGCCGAGGACAGCTCTACAATGAGCAGTTCTTC
NA	TRBJ2-5	TRBD1	TRBV29-1	CSVFLQGAQTQYF	TGCAGCGTTTTTTTACAGGGGGCACAGACCCAGTACTTC
once	TRBJ1-5	NA	TRBV19	CASLTRAASNQPQHF	TGTGCCAGCCTAACCAGGGCCGCTAGCAATCAGCCCCAGCATTTT
once	TRBJ2-7	TRBD1	TRBV5-5	CASSPRGTASYEQYF	TGTGCCAGCAGCCCAAGGGGGACAGCCTCCTACGAGCAGTACTTC
NA	TRBJ1-4	NA	TRBV5-5	CASSRDREKLFF	TGTGCCAGCAGCCGGGATCGGGAAAAACTGTTTTTT
NA	TRBJ2-2	TRBD2	TRBV7-2	CASSLGRSGGAGELFF	TGTGCCAGCAGCTTGGGGCGTAGCGGGGGAGCCGGGGAGCTGTTTTTT
NA	TRBJ2-5	TRBD2	TRBV30	CAWSVRGGFETQYF	TGTGCCTGGAGTGTACGGGGAGGGTTTGAGACCCAGTACTTC
NA	TRBJ2-5	TRBD1	TRBV5-1	CASSQGAKTQYF	TGCGCCAGCAGCCAGGGGGCGAAGACCCAGTACTTC
few	TRBJ1-2	TRBD1	TRBV5-1	CASSSGQGVGYGYTF	TGCGCCAGCAGCTCAGGACAGGGAGTCGGCTATGGCTACACCTTC
NA	TRBJ1-1	TRBD1	TRBV6-6	CASRRQGLSEAFF	TGTGCCAGCAGAAGACAGGGGTTGTCTGAAGCTTTCTTT
NA	TRBJ1-2	NA	TRBV5-1	CASNSPGRGYTF	TGCGCCAGCAATTCCCCAGGCCGAGGCTACACCTTC
NA	TRBJ2-7	TRBD2	TRBV19	CATSRAGEGFGEQYF	TGTGCCACCTCACGCGCGGGGGAGGGATTCGGCGAGCAGTACTTC
NA	TRBJ2-7	NA	TRBV4-1	CASSHSGYEQYF	TGCGCCAGCAGCCATTCAGGGTACGAGCAGTACTTC
NA	TRBJ1-1	TRBD1	TRBV28	CASSPLTGMNTEAFF	TGTGCCAGCAGTCCCTTGACAGGGATGAACACTGAAGCTTTCTTT
NA	TRBJ1-5	TRBD1	TRBV27	CASSRTGSNQPQHF	TGTGCCAGCAGCAGGACAGGGAGCAATCAGCCCCAGCATTTT
NA	TRBJ2-5	TRBD2	TRBV5-6	CASSPISGLQETQYF	TGTGCCAGCAGCCCGATTAGCGGGCTCCAAGAGACCCAGTACTTC
once	TRBJ1-4	NA	TRBV5-1	CASSLGRTANEKLFF	TGCGCCAGCAGCTTAGGACGGACAGCGAATGAAAAACTGTTTTTT
NA	TRBJ1-5	NA	TRBV7-2	CASSRSGGQPQHF	TGTGCCAGCAGCCGGTCGGGGGGTCAGCCCCAGCATTTT
once	TRBJ1-1	TRBD1	TRBV5-6	CASSLEDRGEAFF	TGTGCCAGCAGCTTGGAGGACAGGGGAGAAGCTTTCTTT
NA	TRBJ2-1	TRBD2	TRBV4-2	CASSQGTSGGGDNEQFF	TGTGCCAGCAGCCAAGGGACTAGCGGGGGGGGAGACAATGAGCAGTTCTTC
NA	TRBJ1-2	TRBD1	TRBV18	CASSTGDYGYTF	TGTGCCAGCTCAACAGGGGACTATGGCTACACCTTC
once	TRBJ2-7	NA	TRBV28	CASMGQSAGVHEQYF	TGTGCCAGCATGGGGCAGTCGGCAGGGGTCCACGAGCAGTACTTC
NA	TRBJ2-2	TRBD2	TRBV9	CASSVAGLASGELFF	TGTGCCAGCAGCGTAGCCGGACTAGCCAGCGGGGAGCTGTTTTTT
few	TRBJ2-7	NA	TRBV7-8	CASSWLGGSYEQYF	TGTGCCAGCAGCTGGCTAGGGGGCTCCTACGAGCAGTACTTC
NA	TRBJ1-2	TRBD1	TRBV6-1	CASRPPGQDGGYTF	TGTGCCAGCAGGCCCCCTGGACAGGATGGTGGCTACACCTTC